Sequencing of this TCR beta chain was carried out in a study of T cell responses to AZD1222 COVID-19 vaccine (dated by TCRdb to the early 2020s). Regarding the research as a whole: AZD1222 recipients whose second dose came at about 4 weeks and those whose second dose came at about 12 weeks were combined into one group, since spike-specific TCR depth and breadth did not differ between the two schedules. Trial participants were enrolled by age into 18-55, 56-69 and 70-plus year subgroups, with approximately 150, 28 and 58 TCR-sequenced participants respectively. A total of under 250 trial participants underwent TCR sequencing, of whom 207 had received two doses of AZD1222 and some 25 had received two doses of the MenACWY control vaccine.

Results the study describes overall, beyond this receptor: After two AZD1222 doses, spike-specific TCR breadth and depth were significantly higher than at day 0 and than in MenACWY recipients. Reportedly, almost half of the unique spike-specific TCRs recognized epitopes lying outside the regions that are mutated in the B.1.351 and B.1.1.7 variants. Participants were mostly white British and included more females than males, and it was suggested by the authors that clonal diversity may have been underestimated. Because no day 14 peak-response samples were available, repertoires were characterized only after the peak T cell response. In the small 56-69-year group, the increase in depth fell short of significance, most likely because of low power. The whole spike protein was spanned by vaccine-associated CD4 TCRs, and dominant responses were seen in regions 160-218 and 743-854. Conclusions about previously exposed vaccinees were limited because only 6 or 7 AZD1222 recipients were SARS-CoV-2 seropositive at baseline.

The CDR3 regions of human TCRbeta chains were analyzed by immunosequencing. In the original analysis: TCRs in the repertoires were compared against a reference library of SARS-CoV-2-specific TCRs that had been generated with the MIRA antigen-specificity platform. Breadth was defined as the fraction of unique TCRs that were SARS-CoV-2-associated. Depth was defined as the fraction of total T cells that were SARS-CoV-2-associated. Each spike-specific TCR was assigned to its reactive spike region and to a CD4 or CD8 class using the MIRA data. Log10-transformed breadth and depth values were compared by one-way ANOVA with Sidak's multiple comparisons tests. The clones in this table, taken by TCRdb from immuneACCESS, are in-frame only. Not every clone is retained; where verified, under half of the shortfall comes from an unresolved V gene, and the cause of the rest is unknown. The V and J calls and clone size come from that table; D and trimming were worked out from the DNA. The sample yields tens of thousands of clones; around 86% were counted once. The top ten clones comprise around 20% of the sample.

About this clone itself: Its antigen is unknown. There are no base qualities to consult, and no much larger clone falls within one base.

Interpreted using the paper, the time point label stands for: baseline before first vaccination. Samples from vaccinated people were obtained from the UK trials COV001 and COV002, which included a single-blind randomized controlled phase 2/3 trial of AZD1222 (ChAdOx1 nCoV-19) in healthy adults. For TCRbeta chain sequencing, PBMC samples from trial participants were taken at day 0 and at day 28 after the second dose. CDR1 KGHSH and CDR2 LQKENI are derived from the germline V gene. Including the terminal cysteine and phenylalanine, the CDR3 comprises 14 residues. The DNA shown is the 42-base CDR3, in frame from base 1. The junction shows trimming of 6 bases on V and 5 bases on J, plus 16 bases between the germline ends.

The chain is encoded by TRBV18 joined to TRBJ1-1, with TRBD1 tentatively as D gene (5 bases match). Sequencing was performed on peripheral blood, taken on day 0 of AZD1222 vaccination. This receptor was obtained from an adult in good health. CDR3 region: CASSSWGGKTEAFF. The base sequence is TGTGCCAGCTCTTCCTGGGGGGGGAAAACTGAAGCTTTCTTT.